The 28 T cell receptor beta chains in this list originate from one sample, sequenced in a study of blood T cell repertoires in COVID-19. Sequenced by immunoSEQ multiplex PCR; TCRdb stores in-frame clones only, minus some. The repertoire holds roughly 250,000 clones, with 80% to 95% as singletons. Sequencing was carried out using peripheral blood. The receptors come from a man under 40 with COVID-19, enrolled during active disease.

This chain connects TRBV6-1 to TRBJ1-3, with a tentative D call TRBD1 (6 bases). The V and J ends lost 2 bases and 3 bases respectively, with 11 bases between them. The CDR3 loop spans 15 amino acids. The germline CDR1 and CDR2 sequences are MNHNS and SASEGT. CDR3 nucleotides: TGTGCCAGCAGTGAAAACAGGGTGTTTGGAAACACCATATATTTT. Translated, it gives CASSENRVFGNTIYF.

J is TRBJ2-2 and V is TRBV20-1, with D uncertain. Germline V gene lookup returns CDR1 DFQATT and CDR2 SNEGSKA (reference sequence). The V gene lost 3 bases and the J gene lost 7 bases, with 6 bases spanning the gap. The CDR3 spans 11 residues. The CDR3 loop reads CSASSHGELFF. CDR3 nucleotide sequence: TGCAGTGCTAGTTCCCACGGGGAGCTGTTTTTT.

V gene TRBV6-1 combines with J gene TRBJ1-3; no reliable D call. This CDR3 spans 15 amino acids. Trimming pared 3 bases from V and 0 bases from J, leaving 9 bases between. Looked up from germline, CDR1 is MNHNS and CDR2 is SASEGT. CDR3 nucleotide sequence: TGTGCCAGCAGTGAGGGAGGGCCCTCTGGAAACACCATATATTTT. This translates into CASSEGGPSGNTIYF.

V gene TRBV7-2 combines with J gene TRBJ2-1; TRBD1 aligns across 9 bases. Germline trimming cut 4 bases from V and 4 bases from J; bases unmatched to any gene: 8. The CDR3 is made up of 16 amino acids. CDR1 is SGHTA, CDR2 FQGNSA, per germline. The CDR3, as DNA: TGTGCCAGCAGCTCGACGGGGACAGGGCCTTACAATGAGCAGTTCTTC. Amino acids: CASSSTGTGPYNEQFF.

The V gene is TRBV7-9, the J gene TRBJ1-1; 7 bases match TRBD1. Looked up from germline, CDR1 is SEHNR and CDR2 is FQNEAQ (reference sequence). With V trimmed by 5 bases and J by 4 bases, 4 bases remained unmatched. The CDR3 has 13 amino acids. The CDR3 nucleotides read TGTGCCAGCAGCGAAACAGGGGTCACTGAAGCTTTCTTT. Protein: CASSETGVTEAFF.

The CDR3: CASSVALGRIGYTF. The CDR3 region has the DNA TGTGCCAGCAGCGTAGCACTGGGGCGCATCGGCTACACCTTC. This chain connects TRBV9 to TRBJ1-2; D may be TRBD1 (5 bases). The germline V gene encodes CDR1 SGDLS and CDR2 YYNGEE. The CDR3 consists of 14 residues. V was trimmed by 0 bases and J by 8 bases, leaving 14 bases between them.

The chain carries TRBV9 and TRBJ1-5, with TRBD1 identical over 7 bases. After removal of 1 base from V and 6 bases from J, the junction contained 4 bases not matched to a gene. From germline, CDR1 is SGDLS and CDR2 YYNGEE. The CDR3 extends over 14 amino acids. The CDR3 reads CASSVNRGGQPQHF. Here the CDR3 DNA reads TGTGCCAGCAGCGTAAACAGGGGAGGTCAGCCCCAGCATTTT.

This sequence joins TRBV3-1 (or the pseudogene TRBV3-2) and TRBJ2-1; 14 nucleotides match TRBD2. Trimming took 4 bases from V and 8 from J; bases not matched to a gene: 13. CDR1 LGHDT and CDR2 YNNKEL come from the germline V gene (reference sequence). CDR3 length equals 18 residues. The CDR3 nucleotides read TGTGCCAGCAGCCTACGCTTTCCCGGGACTAGCGGGGGAGATGAGCAGTTCTTC. This encodes CASSLRFPGTSGGDEQFF.

This clone was seen once. This chain joins TRBV6-4 and TRBJ2-2; D uncertain. Germline CDR1 and CDR2: MRHNA and SNTAGT. V was trimmed by 6 bases and J by 7 bases, leaving 12 bases between them. The CDR3 loop spans 13 amino acids. In nucleotides, the CDR3 is TGTGCCAGCAGCGCCGGAGAGGTCGGGGAGCTGTTTTTT. Encoded protein: CASSAGEVGELFF.

The rearrangement links TRBV18 to TRBJ1-1, with 10 positions matching TRBD1. This CDR3 comprises 16 residues. V lost 5 bases to trimming and J lost 0 bases; unmatched junction nucleotides: 6. Germline loops: CDR1 KGHSH, CDR2 LQKENI. CDR3 sequence (DNA): TGTGCCAGCTCAACCGGGACAGGGGACATGAACACTGAAGCTTTCTTT. Translating it yields CASSTGTGDMNTEAFF.

In its sample, this clone was seen once. The rearrangement links TRBV13 to TRBJ1-2; TRBD1 matches at 11 bases. After removal of 3 bases from V and 2 bases from J, the junction contained 5 bases not matched to a gene. The CDR3 length is 16 residues. Germline CDR1 is PRHDT and CDR2 is FYEKMQ (reference sequence). The DNA of the CDR3 is TGTGCCAGCAGCTTCCTCGGGACAGGGGGAAACTATGGCTACACCTTC. It encodes CASSFLGTGGNYGYTF.

As DNA, the CDR3 is TGCAGCGTCGCGGAGGGGACGGGGGAGACCCAGTACTTC. Its protein product is CSVAEGTGETQYF. J is TRBJ2-5 and V is TRBV29-1, with D possibly matching TRBD2 (6 bases). The CDR3 spans 13 residues. The V end was cut by 6 bases, the J end by 5 bases, with 16 bases between. CDR1 and CDR2 (germline): SQVTM, ANQGSEA.

The chain couples TRBV10-3 to TRBJ2-5, with 12 bases that match TRBD2. The CDR3 covers 16 residues. Trimming took 3 bases from V and 5 from J; bases not matched to a gene: 7. Germline V gene data show CDR1 as ENHRY and CDR2 as SYGVKD. CDR3 in DNA: TGTGCCATCAGTGACTCCCTAGCGGGGGGGAGGGAGACCCAGTACTTC. It codes for CAISDSLAGGRETQYF.

V usage is TRBV6-4 and J usage is TRBJ2-2, with 7 bases that match TRBD1. V lost 9 bases, J lost 0 bases, and 10 bases stayed unmatched. The CDR3 covers 16 residues. Germline CDR1 reads MRHNA; CDR2 reads SNTAGT. The CDR3 is CARLEGGPANTGELFF. CDR3 nucleotides: TGTGCCAGGTTAGAAGGGGGCCCTGCGAACACCGGGGAGCTGTTTTTT.

This chain links TRBV14 with TRBJ2-2; possible D gene TRBD1, 6 bases. Trimming took 6 bases from V and 6 from J, leaving 11 bases between them. Germline V gene sequence: CDR1 SGHDN, CDR2 FVKESK. The CDR3 consists of 13 residues. CDR3 protein: CASRLQGSGELFF. The CDR3 bases are TGTGCCAGCAGATTACAGGGTTCCGGGGAGCTGTTTTTT.

This chain joins TRBV7-3 and TRBJ2-3, with TRBD2 matching over 7 bases. Germline V gene data show CDR1 as SGHTA and CDR2 as FQGTGA. This CDR3 is 16 amino acids long. The ends lost 1 base at V and 0 bases at J; junction bases unmatched: 4. The DNA for the CDR3 is TGTGCCAGCAGCTTAAGGGAGGGAATAAGCACAGATACGCAGTATTTT. Translation gives CASSLREGISTDTQYF.

The CDR3: CASSERGQTHNYGYTF. Here the CDR3 DNA reads TGTGCCAGCAGTGAAAGAGGACAGACGCATAACTATGGCTACACCTTC. V and J are TRBV25-1 and TRBJ1-2, with D maybe TRBD1 (6 bases). The CDR3 has 16 residues. V was trimmed by 2 bases and J by 1 base, leaving 14 bases between them. Germline V gene sequence: CDR1 MGHDK, CDR2 SYGVNS.

J is TRBJ2-5 and V is TRBV3-1 (or the pseudogene TRBV3-2); TRBD1 aligns across 10 bases. The ends lost 4 bases at V and 5 bases at J; junction bases unmatched: 7. Per germline, CDR1 LGHDT and CDR2 YNNKEL (reference sequence). This CDR3 spans 15 amino acids. CDR3 in amino acids: CASSPRDRGGETQYF. In DNA, the CDR3 is TGTGCCAGCAGCCCGCGGGACAGGGGTGGCGAGACCCAGTACTTC.

V usage is TRBV29-1 and J usage is TRBJ1-2, with 8 bases identical to TRBD1. Germline loops: CDR1 SQVTM, CDR2 ANQGSEA. The ends lost 5 bases at V and 2 bases at J; junction bases unmatched: 13. CDR3 length: 16 residues. The DNA of the CDR3 is TGCAGCGTTCCCGACAGGGGCCCCCCAAGAAACTATGGCTACACCTTC. Its translation is CSVPDRGPPRNYGYTF.

This rearrangement joins TRBV24-1 to TRBJ2-7, with TRBD2 matching over 7 bases. J was trimmed by 3 bases and V by 5 bases; bases with no gene match: 6. This CDR3 region has 14 residues. CDR1 is KGHDR, CDR2 SFDVKD, per germline. The DNA for the CDR3 is TGTGCCACCAGTGTATTGCGGGACTACTACGAGCAGTACTTC. As protein: CATSVLRDYYEQYF.

The rearrangement joins TRBV5-6 to TRBJ1-5, with TRBD1 matching over 7 bases. This CDR3 has 14 residues. The germline V gene encodes CDR1 SGHDT and CDR2 YYEEEE. V was clipped by 3 bases and J by 7 bases; unmatched bases: 7. CDR3 coding DNA: TGTGCCAGCAGCTGGCAGGGGGTTGGGCAGCCCCAGCATTTT. It translates to CASSWQGVGQPQHF. Based on the CDR3 plus reference TRBV5-6 and TRBJ1-5, the full variable domain is DAGVTQSPTHLIKTRGQQVTLRCSPKSGHDTVSWYQQALGQGPQFIFQYYEEEERQRGNFPDRFSGHQFPNYSSELNVNALLLGDSALYLCASSWQGVGQPQHFGDGTRLSIL.

The chain uses TRBV2 and TRBJ1-3; D unclear. Trimming removed 11 bases at V and 0 bases at J, with 8 bases between. CDR3 length: 12 amino acids. Germline CDR1 and CDR2: SNHLY and FYNNEI. CDR3 sequence (DNA): TGTGCCTGCGCCAACTCTGGAAACACCATATATTTT. Its protein product is CACANSGNTIYF.

V usage is TRBV6-5 and J usage is TRBJ1-6; 8 positions agree with TRBD1. Per germline, CDR1 MNHEY and CDR2 SVGAGI. The CDR3 has 15 amino acids. With V trimmed by 5 bases and J by 8 bases, 8 bases remained unmatched. The CDR3 sequence is CASSPRTGRDSPLHF. For the CDR3, the DNA is TGTGCCAGCAGTCCCCGGACAGGGAGGGATTCACCCCTCCACTTT.

The V gene is TRBV5-1, the J gene TRBJ2-7; 7 bases are a match to TRBD1. Trimming cost V 5 bases and J 3 bases; bases outside gene matches: 11. In germline, CDR1 is SGHRS, CDR2 YFSETQ. The CDR3 is 15 residues long. In DNA form, the CDR3 reads TGCGCCAGCAGGGGAAGGGTACAGGGGAGCTACGAGCAGTACTTC. Translation gives CASRGRVQGSYEQYF.

This sequence joins TRBV12-3 or TRBV12-4 and TRBJ2-1, with 10 nucleotides matching TRBD2. After removal of 10 bases from V and 5 bases from J, the junction contained 5 bases not matched to a gene. The CDR3 is 13 amino acids. CDR3 amino acids: CATVAGGDNEQFF. For the CDR3, the DNA is TGTGCCACTGTAGCGGGGGGAGACAATGAGCAGTTCTTC.

The chain employs TRBV29-1 and TRBJ2-7, with 8 bases matching TRBD1. V lost 7 bases, J lost 7 bases, and 6 bases stayed unmatched. This CDR3 has 11 amino acids. Germline V CDR1 and CDR2: SQVTM, ANQGSEA. The CDR3 sequence: CSGDRMGEQYF. The CDR3 DNA reads TGCAGCGGGGACAGGATGGGGGAGCAGTACTTC.

The V and J genes are TRBV2 and TRBJ1-2; 7 bases map to TRBD1. Germline CDR1 SNHLY, CDR2 FYNNEI. The CDR3 spans 14 residues. The V segment lost 7 bases and the J segment 2 bases; nucleotides outside the gene matches: 7. The CDR3, as DNA: TGTGCCAGCACTGGTCAGGGACAGAACTATGGCTACACCTTC. Its translation: CASTGQGQNYGYTF.

The V gene is TRBV4-2, the J gene TRBJ2-1, with TRBD2 identical over 9 bases. Germline V CDR1 and CDR2: LGHNA, YNFKEQ. The junction had 11 bases not matched to a gene; V was cut back by 5 bases and J by 3 bases. The CDR3 runs 17 residues. The CDR3 loop is CASSDFDSSGIYNEQFF. CDR3 sequence (DNA): TGTGCCAGCAGCGATTTCGATTCTAGCGGGATCTACAATGAGCAGTTCTTC.